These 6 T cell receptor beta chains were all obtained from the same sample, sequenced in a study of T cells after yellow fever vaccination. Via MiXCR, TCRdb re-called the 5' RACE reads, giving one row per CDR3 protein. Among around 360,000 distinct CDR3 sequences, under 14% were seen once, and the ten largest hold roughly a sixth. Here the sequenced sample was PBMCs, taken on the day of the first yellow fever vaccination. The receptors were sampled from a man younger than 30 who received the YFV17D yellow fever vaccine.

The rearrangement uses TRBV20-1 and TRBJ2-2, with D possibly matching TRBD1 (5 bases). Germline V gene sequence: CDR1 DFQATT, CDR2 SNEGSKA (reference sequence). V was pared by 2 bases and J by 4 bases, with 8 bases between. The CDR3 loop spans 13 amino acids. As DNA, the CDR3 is TGCAGTGCTAGAAGGGGTCTCACCGGGGAGCTGTTTTTT. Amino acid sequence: CSARRGLTGELFF.

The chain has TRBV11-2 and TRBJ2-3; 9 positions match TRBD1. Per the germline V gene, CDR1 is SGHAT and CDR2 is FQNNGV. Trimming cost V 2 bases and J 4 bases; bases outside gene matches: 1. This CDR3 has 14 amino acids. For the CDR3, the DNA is TGTGCCAGCAGCTTAAGGACAGGGGCAGATACGCAGTATTTT. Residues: CASSLRTGADTQYF.

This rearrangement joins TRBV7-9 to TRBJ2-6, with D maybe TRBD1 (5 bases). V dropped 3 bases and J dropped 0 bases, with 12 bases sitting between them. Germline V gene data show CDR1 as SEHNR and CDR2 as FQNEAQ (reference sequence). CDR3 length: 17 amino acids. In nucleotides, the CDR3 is TGTGCCAGCAGCTTTATAGGGGTTACCTCTGGGGCCAACGTCCTGACTTTC. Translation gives CASSFIGVTSGANVLTF.

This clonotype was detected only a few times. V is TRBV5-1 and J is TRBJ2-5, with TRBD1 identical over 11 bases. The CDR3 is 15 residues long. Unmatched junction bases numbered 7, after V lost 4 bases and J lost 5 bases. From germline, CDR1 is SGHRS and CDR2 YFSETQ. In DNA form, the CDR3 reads TGCGCCAGCAGCCCGAGGACAGGGGGCGGTGAGACCCAGTACTTC. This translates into CASSPRTGGGETQYF.

The CDR3 sequence: CAWNGQPNTEAFF. In nucleotides, the CDR3 is TGTGCCTGGAATGGACAGCCGAACACTGAAGCTTTCTTT. The chain combines TRBV30 with TRBJ1-1; tentative D call: TRBD1 (6 bases). Germline-derived CDR1 and CDR2 are GTSNPN and SVGIG (reference sequence). The CDR3 runs to 13 residues. Trimming pared 4 bases from V and 1 base from J, leaving 10 bases between.

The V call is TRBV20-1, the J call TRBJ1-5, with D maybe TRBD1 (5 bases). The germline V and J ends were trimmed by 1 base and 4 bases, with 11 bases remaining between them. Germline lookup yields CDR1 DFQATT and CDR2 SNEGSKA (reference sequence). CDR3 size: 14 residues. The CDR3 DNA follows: TGCAGTGCTAGAGGTTGGGACGGGAATCAGCCCCAGCATTTT. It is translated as CSARGWDGNQPQHF.